This entry lists 14 T cell receptor beta chains sequenced from one sample in a study of blood T cell repertoires in COVID-19. Profiled with immunoSEQ multiplex PCR; TCRdb holds only in-frame clones, not every one. Of more than 60,000 clones listed, roughly 82% are singletons. Source material: peripheral blood. All receptors come from a woman of 80 years or more with acute or convalescent COVID-19.

The V call is TRBV30, the J call TRBJ1-5; D remains unclear. Per germline, CDR1 GTSNPN and CDR2 SVGIG (reference sequence). The CDR3 covers 17 residues. The V and J ends lost 2 bases and 1 base respectively, with 18 bases between them. CDR3: CAWSLALTGLSNQPQHF. The CDR3 region has the DNA TGTGCCTGGAGTCTTGCCCTAACGGGGTTGAGCAATCAGCCCCAGCATTTT.

The V and J genes are TRBV7-2 and TRBJ2-7; 9 bases align to TRBD2. CDR3 length: 15 residues. Germline V gene data show CDR1 as SGHTA and CDR2 as FQGNSA. After removal of 0 bases from V and 3 bases from J, the junction contained 3 bases not matched to a gene. CDR3 bases: TGTGCCAGCAGCTTAGCTAGCGGGGGCCTCTACGAGCAGTACTTC. Protein: CASSLASGGLYEQYF.

This clone was observed once. The chain carries TRBV4-3 and TRBJ1-3, with unresolved D. This CDR3 region has 15 residues. The V end was cut by 3 bases, the J end by 3 bases, with 12 bases between. Germline V lookup: CDR1 LGHNA, CDR2 YSLEER. CDR3 sequence (DNA): TGCGCCAGCAGCCAGGACTTCGCGGGTGGAAACACCATATATTTT. Amino acids: CASSQDFAGGNTIYF.

The CDR3 sequence is CASSLPLTSGRTDTQYF. The CDR3 DNA reads as TGCGCCAGCAGCCTCCCCCTCACTAGCGGGAGAACAGATACGCAGTATTTT. V is TRBV4-1 and J is TRBJ2-3; TRBD2 aligns across 11 bases. Germline loops: CDR1 MGHRA, CDR2 YSYEKL. This CDR3 comprises 17 residues. V shed 4 bases and J 3 bases; nucleotides not matched to a gene: 9.

The rearrangement joins TRBV10-3 to TRBJ1-5; tentatively, D is TRBD1 (5 bases). With 2 bases removed from V and 4 bases from J, the gap between germline ends came to 15 bases. CDR1 is ENHRY and CDR2 is SYGVKD in the germline V gene. CDR3 length equals 16 residues. CDR3 region: CAISEAGGGSNQPQHF. The CDR3 DNA reads TGTGCCATCAGTGAGGCCGGGGGGGGGTCAAATCAGCCCCAGCATTTT.

This clone has only one observation. J is TRBJ2-1 and V is TRBV6-2 or TRBV6-3; D is possibly TRBD1 (6 bases). The CDR3 totals 18 residues. V dropped 2 bases and J dropped 1 base, with 18 bases sitting between them. Germline V gene data show CDR1 as MNHEY and CDR2 as SVGEGT. The CDR3: CASSYIQGKLGSYNEQFF. The CDR3 bases are TGTGCCAGCAGTTACATTCAGGGGAAGTTGGGTTCCTACAATGAGCAGTTCTTC.

The chain employs TRBV5-4 and TRBJ2-7; D unresolved. With 0 bases removed from V and 4 bases from J, the gap between germline ends came to 11 bases. This CDR3 has 14 residues. The V gene's germline CDR1 is SGHNT and CDR2 YYREEE (reference sequence). This CDR3 is CASSLEISGYEQYF. DNA of the CDR3: TGTGCCAGCAGCTTGGAGATTTCAGGTTACGAGCAGTACTTC.

The genes are TRBV15 and TRBJ1-4, with D hard to call. In germline, CDR1 is LNHNV, CDR2 YYDKDF (reference sequence). Trimming took 0 bases from V and 5 from J, leaving 7 bases between them. This CDR3 is built from 14 residues. The CDR3 bases are TGTGCCACCAGCAGAGATCTTCGGAATGAAAAACTGTTTTTT. Translating it yields CATSRDLRNEKLFF.

The chain is built from TRBV11-3 and TRBJ2-5; possibly TRBD1 for D (5 bases). The CDR3 totals 15 residues. V was clipped by 1 base and J by 4 bases, with 13 bases between them. Per the germline V gene, CDR1 is SGHNT and CDR2 is YENEEA. DNA for the CDR3: TGTGCCAGCAGCTTAGGTTGGCAGGGCGGAGAGACCCAGTACTTC. The encoded protein is CASSLGWQGGETQYF.

The chain employs TRBV29-1 and TRBJ2-3, with 15 bases identical to TRBD2. Germline assignment: CDR1 SQVTM and CDR2 ANQGSEA. Losses at the gene ends were 7 bases for V and 3 bases for J; bases not matched to a gene: 5. There are 15 residues in the CDR3. CDR3: CSAKGLAGGTDTQYF. In DNA form, the CDR3 reads TGCAGCGCGAAAGGACTAGCGGGAGGGACAGATACGCAGTATTTT.

A few counts support this clone. The chain links TRBV30 to TRBJ2-3, with 10 positions matching TRBD1. The germline CDR1 and CDR2 sequences are GTSNPN and SVGIG (reference sequence). This CDR3 spans 15 amino acids. The ends lost 1 base at V and 2 bases at J; junction bases unmatched: 3. The CDR3 loop is CAWSARQGATDTQYF. DNA of the CDR3: TGTGCCTGGAGTGCGCGACAGGGGGCCACAGATACGCAGTATTTT. Variable domain in full (rest from reference TRBV30 and TRBJ2-3): SQTIHQWPATLVQPVGSPLSLECTVEGTSNPNLYWYRQAAGRGLQLLFYSVGIGQISSEVPQNLSASRPQDRQFILSSKKLLLSDSGFYLCAWSARQGATDTQYFGPGTRLTVL.

This clone has only one observation. The CDR3 here is CAWSVAGLISGNTIYF. The CDR3 DNA follows: TGTGCCTGGAGTGTTGCAGGGCTGATCTCTGGAAACACCATATATTTT. The V gene is TRBV30, the J gene TRBJ1-3, with D perhaps matching TRBD1 (5 bases). Per germline, CDR1 GTSNPN and CDR2 SVGIG (reference sequence). The CDR3 consists of 16 residues. V shed 0 bases and J shed 0 bases, with 12 bases lying between them.

The gene calls are TRBV15 and TRBJ2-3; D gene unclear. The CDR3 totals 16 residues. V gave up 4 bases and J gave up 4 bases, with 18 bases separating them. Germline V CDR1 and CDR2: LNHNV, YYDKDF (reference sequence). The CDR3 protein is CATSKAGETRADTQYF. The CDR3 DNA sequence: TGTGCCACCAGCAAAGCAGGCGAAACCCGCGCAGATACGCAGTATTTT.

This rearrangement joins TRBV18 to TRBJ2-7; D is undetermined. CDR3 length equals 14 residues. Germline V gene lookup returns CDR1 KGHSH and CDR2 LQKENI. V was shortened by 3 bases and J by 1 base, with 10 bases between the two germline ends. The CDR3 here is CASSPNRISYEQYF. In nucleotides, the CDR3 is TGTGCCAGCTCACCGAACAGAATTTCCTACGAGCAGTACTTC. The variable domain in full, completed from reference TRBV18 and TRBJ2-7, reads NAGVMQNPRHLVRRRGQEARLRCSPMKGHSHVYWYRQLPEEGLKFMVYLQKENIIDESGMPKERFSAEFPKEGPSILRIQQVVRGDSAAYFCASSPNRISYEQYFGPGTRLTVT.